This T cell receptor beta chain derives from a study of post-analysis software for immune sequencing data. The wider study: Multiple sclerosis in the patients followed relapsing-remitting, secondary progressive and progressive-relapsing courses.

Study results and caveats: Analysis by F measure revealed that same-batch samples clustered strongly together. Patients carried 5 or 6 TRBV segments more frequently than controls did, and TRBV5-6, TRBV5-1 and TRBV20-1 were among them. The normalized Chao1 diversity of multiple sclerosis patients was significantly lower than that of controls.

Unique molecular identifiers tagged the TCR beta cDNA libraries. Researchers reported roughly 510,000 cDNA molecules coming from approximately 1 to 10 million T cells. From the PCR reads, TCRdb called clonotypes with MiXCR, one entry per CDR3 protein. The sample has roughly 400,000 distinct CDR3 sequences; about 40% are singletons. The V gene's germline CDR1 is DFQATT and CDR2 SNEGSKA (reference sequence). The length of the CDR3 is 14 residues. The germline V and J ends were trimmed by 0 bases and 2 bases, with 8 bases remaining between them. A remark on this clonotype: Antigen unknown.

This chain links TRBV20-1 with TRBJ1-5, with D maybe TRBD1 (6 bases). Sequenced input: blood. The source of this sequence is a girl aged 2 to 10 with multiple sclerosis. CDR3 nucleotides: TGCAGTGCTAGAGATAGGGGGGGCAATCAGCCCCAGCATTTT. This codes for CSARDRGGNQPQHF.